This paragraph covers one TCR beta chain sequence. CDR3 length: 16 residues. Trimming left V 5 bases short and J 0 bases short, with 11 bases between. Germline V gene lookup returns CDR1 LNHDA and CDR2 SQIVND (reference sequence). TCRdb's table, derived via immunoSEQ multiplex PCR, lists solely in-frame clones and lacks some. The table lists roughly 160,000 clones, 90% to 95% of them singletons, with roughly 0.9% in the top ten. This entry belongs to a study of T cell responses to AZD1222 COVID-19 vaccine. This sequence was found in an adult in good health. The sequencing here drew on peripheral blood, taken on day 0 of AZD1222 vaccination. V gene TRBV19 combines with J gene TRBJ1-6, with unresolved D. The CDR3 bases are TGTGCCAGTAGTTTCCTCCTGAGCTCCTATAATTCACCCCTCCACTTT. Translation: CASSFLLSSYNSPLHF.